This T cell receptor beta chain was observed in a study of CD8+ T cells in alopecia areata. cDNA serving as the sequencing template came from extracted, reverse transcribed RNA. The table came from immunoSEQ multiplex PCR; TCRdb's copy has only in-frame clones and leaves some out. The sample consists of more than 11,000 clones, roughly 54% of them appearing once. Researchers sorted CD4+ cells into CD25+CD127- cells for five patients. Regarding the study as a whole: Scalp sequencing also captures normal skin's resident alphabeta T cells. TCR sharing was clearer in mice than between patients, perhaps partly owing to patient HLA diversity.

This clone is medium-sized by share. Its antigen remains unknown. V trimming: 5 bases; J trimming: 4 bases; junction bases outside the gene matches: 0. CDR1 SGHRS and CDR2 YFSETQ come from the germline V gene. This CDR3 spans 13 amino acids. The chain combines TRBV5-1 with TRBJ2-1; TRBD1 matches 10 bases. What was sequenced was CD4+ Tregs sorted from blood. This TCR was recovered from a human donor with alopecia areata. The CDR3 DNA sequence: TGCGCCAGCAGGGGACAGGGGTACAATGAGCAGTTCTTC. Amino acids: CASRGQGYNEQFF.